This record looks at one T cell receptor beta chain sequence and its context. V was trimmed by 7 bases and J by 4 bases, leaving 13 bases between them. This CDR3 contains 13 residues. Germline V gene sequence: CDR1 MDHEN, CDR2 SYDVKM. The sample originates from a study of blood T cell repertoires in COVID-19. Method: immunoSEQ multiplex PCR; TCRdb's copy keeps in-frame clones and lacks some. The table has tens of thousands of clones, about 90% seen once. What was sequenced was peripheral blood. The chain employs TRBV28 and TRBJ1-2; D is ambiguous. This clonotype was obtained from a woman aged 80 or over with COVID-19, enrolled during active disease. The CDR3 loop is CASTTSSSYGYTF. CDR3 DNA sequence: TGTGCCAGCACCACGAGTAGTTCCTATGGCTACACCTTC.